Each of the 13 T cell receptor beta chains below was sequenced from the same sample in a study of cytomegalovirus exposure and HLA in healthy donors. The PCR used 60 Vbeta and 13 Jbeta primers. Assay: immunoSEQ multiplex PCR; the TCRdb copy retains only in-frame clones and omits some. This sample has fewer than 200,000 clones, with over 70% found just once. Specimen: PBMCs. These receptors were obtained from a man aged 18 to 29 in good health and CMV-seropositive.

V is TRBV6-1 and J is TRBJ2-1; TRBD2 matches at 9 bases. The CDR3 totals 15 residues. Germline trimming cut 8 bases from V and 5 bases from J; bases unmatched to any gene: 10. Germline CDR1 reads MNHNS; CDR2 reads SASEGT. The CDR3 DNA is TGTGCCAGCGGGGATAGCGGGAGAATCAACAATGAGCAGTTCTTC. Translated: CASGDSGRINNEQFF.

CDR3 in DNA: TGTGCCAGCAGCTCGACTTCCGGGACTAGCGGGAGTAGGGAGCAGTACTTC. This sequence encodes CASSSTSGTSGSREQYF. The J gene is TRBJ2-7, the V gene TRBV13, with TRBD2 identical over 14 bases. V lost 4 bases and J lost 7; bases outside the gene matches: 12. CDR1 and CDR2 (germline): PRHDT, FYEKMQ (reference sequence). The CDR3 extends over 17 amino acids.

This clone was seen once. This sequence joins TRBV19 and TRBJ2-1, with TRBD1 matching 11 bases. The CDR3 consists of 15 residues. V dropped 4 bases and J dropped 6; count of bases not matched to a gene: 5. Looked up from germline, CDR1 is LNHDA and CDR2 is SQIVND (reference sequence). The CDR3 here is CASSTRTGGFNEQFF. The DNA for the CDR3 is TGTGCCAGTAGTACCCGGACAGGGGGCTTCAATGAGCAGTTCTTC.

CDR3 in amino acids: CASSPRGARNEQFF. The CDR3 bases are TGTGCCAGCAGCCCCAGGGGGGCGCGGAATGAGCAGTTCTTC. J is TRBJ2-1 and V is TRBV27; perhaps TRBD1 as D (7 bases). The CDR3 sequence is 14 residues long. V was cut by 6 bases and J by 7 bases, with 16 bases left in between. Germline CDR1 and CDR2: MNHEY and SMNVEV (reference sequence).

This clone has just a few counts. V usage is TRBV25-1 and J usage is TRBJ1-4; D not certain. This CDR3 comprises 11 residues. Germline values: CDR1 MGHDK, CDR2 SYGVNS. The V end was cut by 11 bases, the J end by 8 bases, with 12 bases between. In DNA, the CDR3 is TGTGCCGGGCCAACTTGGGAAAAACTGTTTTTT. This codes for CAGPTWEKLFF.

This clone appeared a single time. This chain links TRBV9 with TRBJ2-3; D unclear. Germline CDR1 and CDR2: SGDLS and YYNGEE. This CDR3 comprises 15 residues. Trimming removed 1 base from V and 0 bases from J, with 9 bases in between. CDR3 coding DNA: TGTGCCAGCAGCGTAAGACTCGCTAGCACAGATACGCAGTATTTT. Encoded protein: CASSVRLASTDTQYF.

This chain uses TRBV6-1 with TRBJ1-1, with D perhaps matching TRBD1 (6 bases). CDR3 length: 13 amino acids. Per the germline V gene, CDR1 is MNHNS and CDR2 is SASEGT. V lost 5 bases to trimming and J lost 3 bases, with 10 bases between them. CDR3 loop: CASSSNRDTEAFF. The CDR3 DNA reads TGTGCCAGCAGTTCCAACAGGGACACTGAAGCTTTCTTT.

This clone was observed once. J is TRBJ1-4 and V is TRBV5-1; TRBD1 agrees at 10 bases. Losses at the gene ends were 0 bases for V and 8 bases for J; bases not matched to a gene: 4. The CDR3 loop spans 15 amino acids. Germline V gives CDR1 SGHRS, CDR2 YFSETQ. CDR3 sequence reads: CASSLVGTGAEKLFF. The DNA of the CDR3 is TGCGCCAGCAGCTTGGTTGGGACAGGGGCCGAAAAACTGTTTTTT.

V gene TRBV5-1 combines with J gene TRBJ2-3; TRBD1 agrees at 9 bases. V lost 4 bases and J lost 0; bases outside the gene matches: 9. The CDR3 length is 17 residues. The V gene's germline CDR1 is SGHRS and CDR2 YFSETQ. CDR3 DNA sequence: TGCGCCAGCAGCGGTGCACCGGGACAGGGAAGCACAGATACGCAGTATTTT. It encodes CASSGAPGQGSTDTQYF. Using reference TRBV5-1 and TRBJ2-3 for the parts outside the CDR3, the full variable domain is KAGVTQTPRYLIKTRGQQVTLSCSPISGHRSVSWYQQTPGQGLQFLFEYFSETQRNKGNFPGRFSGRQFSNSRSEMNVSTLELGDSALYLCASSGAPGQGSTDTQYFGPGTRLTVL.

V usage is TRBV7-2 and J usage is TRBJ2-3, with D possibly TRBD2 on 5 matching bases. The ends were cut back, 3 bases at V and 1 base at J, with 11 bases in the middle. Germline CDR1 SGHTA, CDR2 FQGNSA. The CDR3 contains 15 residues. The CDR3: CASSLRVQGTDTQYF. CDR3 DNA sequence: TGTGCCAGCAGCTTGAGGGTCCAGGGCACAGATACGCAGTATTTT.

The chain joins TRBV9 to TRBJ2-2, with a tentative D call TRBD2 (5 bases). The V end lost 0 bases, the J end lost 0 bases, and 15 bases lay between the germline ends. The CDR3 is 18 residues long. Germline loops: CDR1 SGDLS, CDR2 YYNGEE. The CDR3 coding sequence is TGTGCCAGCAGCGTAGGGGCTAGCCTTAGACCGAACACCGGGGAGCTGTTTTTT. It codes for CASSVGASLRPNTGELFF.

As DNA, the CDR3 is TGCGCCAGCAGCTCTTCCAGGACAGGGGAGACTGAAGCTTTCTTT. It is translated as CASSSSRTGETEAFF. The rearrangement uses TRBV5-1 and TRBJ1-1; TRBD1 matches at 9 bases. This CDR3 is built from 15 residues. The junction had 8 bases not matched to a gene; V was cut back by 3 bases and J by 5 bases. Germline V CDR1 and CDR2: SGHRS, YFSETQ.

J is TRBJ2-3 and V is TRBV29-1, with a weak D call TRBD2 (6 bases). This CDR3 spans 14 amino acids. Germline lookup yields CDR1 SQVTM and CDR2 ANQGSEA. The V and J ends lost 6 bases and 0 bases respectively, with 13 bases between them. The CDR3 coding sequence is TGCAGCGTACCCGGGGGATGGAGCACAGATACGCAGTATTTT. Its protein is CSVPGGWSTDTQYF.